This T cell receptor beta chain was identified in a study of shared T cell receptors in the human thymus (dated by TCRdb to the early 2020s). For context, the study as a whole: The study examined how the human thymus generates shared, self-reactive T-cell receptor alpha chains.

Measured from the cysteine to the phenylalanine, the CDR3 is 17 residues long. Just CDR3 DNA is preserved here, 51 bases in frame from base 1. The germline V gene (reference sequence) sets CDR1 to LNHDA and CDR2 to SQIVND. The trim is 1 base for V and 4 bases for J, with a gap of 20 bases between the germline ends. Worth noting for this clone: Its antigen target is currently unknown. Base qualities are not recorded, but no much larger clone differs from it by a single base.

Libraries were constructed by the immunoSEQ multiplex PCR assay. TCRdb took over this immuneACCESS table, retaining in-frame rearrangements with V and J assigned. Such tables are incomplete; in checked studies, under half of the missing clones stem from an unresolved V gene, and the remainder is unexplained. Within this sample are about 380,000 clones, with approximately 95% of them counted one time only. The ten largest clones capture approximately 0.02% of the sample. This TCR derives from a human donor. The specimen was thymocytes. The chain uses TRBV19 and TRBJ2-7, with the D segment possibly TRBD1 or TRBD2, each aligning over 5 bases. The sequence in DNA is TGTGCCAGTAGTATAGGAGGAGCGGAGCTTTGGGGGTACGAGCAGTACTTC. It specifies CASSIGGAELWGYEQYF.